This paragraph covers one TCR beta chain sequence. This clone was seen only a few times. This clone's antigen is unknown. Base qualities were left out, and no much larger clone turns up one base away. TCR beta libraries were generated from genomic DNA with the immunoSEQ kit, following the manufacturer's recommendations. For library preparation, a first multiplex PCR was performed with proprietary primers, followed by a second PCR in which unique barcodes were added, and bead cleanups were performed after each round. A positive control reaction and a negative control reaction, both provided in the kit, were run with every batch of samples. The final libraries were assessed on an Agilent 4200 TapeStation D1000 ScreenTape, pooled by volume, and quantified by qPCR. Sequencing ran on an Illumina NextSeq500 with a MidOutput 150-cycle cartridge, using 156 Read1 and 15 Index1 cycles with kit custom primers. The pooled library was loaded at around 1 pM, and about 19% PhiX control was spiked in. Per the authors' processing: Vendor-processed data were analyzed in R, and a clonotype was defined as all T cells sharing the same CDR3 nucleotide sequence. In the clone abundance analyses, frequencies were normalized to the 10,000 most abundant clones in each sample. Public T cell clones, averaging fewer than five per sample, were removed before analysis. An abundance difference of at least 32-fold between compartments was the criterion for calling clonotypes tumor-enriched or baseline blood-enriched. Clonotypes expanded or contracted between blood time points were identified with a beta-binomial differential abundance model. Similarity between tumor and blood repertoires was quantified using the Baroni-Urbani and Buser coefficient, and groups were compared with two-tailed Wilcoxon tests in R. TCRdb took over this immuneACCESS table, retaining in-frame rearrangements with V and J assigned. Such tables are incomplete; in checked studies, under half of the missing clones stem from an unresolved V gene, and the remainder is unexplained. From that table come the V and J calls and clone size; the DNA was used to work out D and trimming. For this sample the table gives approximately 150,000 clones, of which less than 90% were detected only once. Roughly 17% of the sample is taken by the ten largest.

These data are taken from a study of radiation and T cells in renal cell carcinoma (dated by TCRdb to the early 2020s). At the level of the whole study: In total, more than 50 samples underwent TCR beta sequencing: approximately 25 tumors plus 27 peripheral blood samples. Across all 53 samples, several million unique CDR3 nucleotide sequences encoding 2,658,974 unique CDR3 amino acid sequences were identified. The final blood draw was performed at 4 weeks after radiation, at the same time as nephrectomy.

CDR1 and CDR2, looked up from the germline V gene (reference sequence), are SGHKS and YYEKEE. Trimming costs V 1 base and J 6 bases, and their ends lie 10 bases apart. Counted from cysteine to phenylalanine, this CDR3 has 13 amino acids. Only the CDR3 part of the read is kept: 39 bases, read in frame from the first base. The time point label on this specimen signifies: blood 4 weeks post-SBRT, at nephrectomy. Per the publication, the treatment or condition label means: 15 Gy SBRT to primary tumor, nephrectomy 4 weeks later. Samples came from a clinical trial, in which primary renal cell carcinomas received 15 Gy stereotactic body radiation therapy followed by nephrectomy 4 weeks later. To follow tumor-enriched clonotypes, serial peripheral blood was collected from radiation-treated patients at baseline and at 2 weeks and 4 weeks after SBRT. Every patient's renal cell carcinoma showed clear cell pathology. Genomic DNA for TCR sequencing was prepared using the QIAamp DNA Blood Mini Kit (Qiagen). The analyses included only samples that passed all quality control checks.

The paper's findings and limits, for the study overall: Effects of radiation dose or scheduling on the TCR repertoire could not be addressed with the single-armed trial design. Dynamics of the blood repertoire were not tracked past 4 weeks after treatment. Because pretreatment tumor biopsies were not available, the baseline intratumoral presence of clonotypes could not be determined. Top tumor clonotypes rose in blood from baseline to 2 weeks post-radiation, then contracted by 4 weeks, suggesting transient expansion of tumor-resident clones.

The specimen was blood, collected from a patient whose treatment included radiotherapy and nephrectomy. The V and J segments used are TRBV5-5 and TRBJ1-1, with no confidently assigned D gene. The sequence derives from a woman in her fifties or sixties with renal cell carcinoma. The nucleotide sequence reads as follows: TGTGCCAGCAGCTTGACAGTCGCGGCTGAAGCTTTCTTT. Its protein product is CASSLTVAAEAFF. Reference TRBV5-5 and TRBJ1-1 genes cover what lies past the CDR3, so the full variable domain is DAGVTQSPTHLIKTRGQQVTLRCSPISGHKSVSWYQQVLGQGPQFIFQYYEKEERGRGNFPDRFSARQFPNYSSELNVNALLLGDSALYLCASSLTVAAEAFFGQGTRLTVV.